The 15 T cell receptor beta chains given below trace back to one sample, sequenced in a study of CD8+CD57+ T cells in acquired aplastic anemia. CDR3 and TCR beta VDJ profiling relied on a genomic DNA template. TCRdb ran MiXCR on the reads and lists one entry per CDR3 protein. The table shows roughly 130,000 distinct CDR3 sequences, with 48% occurring only once. What was sequenced was sorted CD4+, CD8+, or CD8+CD57+ T cells (not recorded which) from PBMCs. These receptors were taken from a human donor in good health, serving as a control.

V gene TRBV7-2 combines with J gene TRBJ1-1, with D tentatively TRBD1 (5 bases). The germline CDR1 and CDR2 sequences are SGHTA and FQGNSA. The V and J ends lost 2 bases and 10 bases respectively, with 14 bases between them. This CDR3 comprises 13 residues. CDR3 DNA: TGTGCCAGCAGCTTAAGGCTGGGGCCTGGAGCTTTCTTT. It codes for CASSLRLGPGAFF.

The rearrangement links TRBV9 to TRBJ1-2; D remains unclear. Germline-derived CDR1 and CDR2 are SGDLS and YYNGEE. This CDR3 comprises 11 residues. The V and J ends lost 3 bases and 3 bases respectively, with 3 bases between them. CDR3 sequence: CASSGDYGYTF. The DNA of the CDR3 is TGTGCCAGCAGCGGGGACTATGGCTACACCTTC.

This sequence joins TRBV15 and TRBJ1-2; 7 nucleotides agree with TRBD1. Trimming removed 2 bases from V and 4 bases from J; junction bases left unmatched: 7. This CDR3 has 15 amino acids. Germline CDR1 reads LNHNV; CDR2 reads YYDKDF (reference sequence). This chain's CDR3 is CATSRYGTVVYGYTF. In DNA, the CDR3 is TGTGCCACCAGCAGATATGGGACAGTCGTCTATGGCTACACCTTC.

This sequence joins TRBV25-1 and TRBJ1-2; D may be TRBD1 (5 bases). CDR1 is MGHDK and CDR2 is SYGVNS in the germline V gene. The CDR3 is made up of 13 amino acids. V gave up 3 bases and J gave up 7 bases, with 12 bases separating them. The CDR3 DNA is TGTGCCAGCAGTGACTCGACAGAGGGTGGCTACACCTTC. Amino acid sequence: CASSDSTEGGYTF.

This clonotype has ten or more counts. CDR3 bases: TGTGCCATTCAAAGCCGGGACAGGGCCCGCAATGAGCAGTTCTTC. It codes for CAIQSRDRARNEQFF. V is TRBV7-9 and J is TRBJ2-1, with 9 bases lining up with TRBD1. Germline CDR1 is SEHNR and CDR2 is FQNEAQ (reference sequence). With V trimmed by 10 bases and J by 6 bases, 13 bases remained unmatched. This CDR3 is 15 amino acids long.

The chain is built from TRBV7-9 and TRBJ2-7; D not resolved. Trimming took 5 bases from V and 3 from J, leaving 8 bases between them. This CDR3 has 12 amino acids. Looked up from germline, CDR1 is SEHNR and CDR2 is FQNEAQ (reference sequence). CDR3 DNA: TGTGCCAGCAGCATTGGTGTCTACGAGCAGTACTTC. Translated: CASSIGVYEQYF.

This chain links TRBV10-3 with TRBJ2-1; TRBD2 agrees at 9 bases. The CDR3 totals 14 residues. Trimming cost V 10 bases and J 6 bases; bases outside gene matches: 10. In germline, CDR1 is ENHRY, CDR2 SYGVKD. The CDR3 DNA reads TGTGCCAGTTCCGGGACTAGCCCTAGCAATGAGCAGTTCTTC. Protein product: CASSGTSPSNEQFF.

This chain joins TRBV10-3 and TRBJ2-1; tentatively, D is TRBD1 (6 bases). Trimming stripped 7 bases from V and 4 bases from J, with 11 bases between. This CDR3 spans 13 amino acids. The V gene's germline CDR1 is ENHRY and CDR2 SYGVKD. The DNA for the CDR3 is TGTGCCATCAAGATACAGGGATACAATGAGCAGTTCTTC. This sequence encodes CAIKIQGYNEQFF.

Points on this clonotype: A much larger clone lies a single base off, so this may be a read error. This chain joins TRBV5-4 and TRBJ2-7; no clear D. Per germline, CDR1 SGHNT and CDR2 YYREEE (reference sequence). The CDR3 runs to 14 residues. CDR3 sequence: CASSLKGNHYEQCF. The CDR3 DNA reads TGTGCCAGCAGTTTAAAAGGAAACCACTACGAGCAGTGCTTC.

This clonotype was seen many times. This rearrangement joins TRBV20-1 to TRBJ2-7, with D possibly TRBD2 on 5 matching bases. Looked up from germline, CDR1 is DFQATT and CDR2 is SNEGSKA (reference sequence). CDR3 length: 15 amino acids. V was clipped by 6 bases and J by 3 bases, with 21 bases between them. The DNA of the CDR3 is TGCAGTGCAGACATCGGGGAGAAAGATCTCTACGAGCAGTACTTC. Its translation is CSADIGEKDLYEQYF.

With respect to this clonotype: One end of the junction does not line up with germline, which may come from a read error. The chain uses TRBV18 and TRBJ2-3; 7 bases match TRBD2. There are 15 residues in the CDR3. The germline gives CDR1 KGHSH, CDR2 LQKENI. The CDR3 coding sequence is TGTGCCAGCTCACCGGGACTATCAGGCACAGATGCGCAGTATTTT. Translation gives CASSPGLSGTDAQYF.

This clonotype was found many times. J is TRBJ2-1 and V is TRBV5-8, with 8 bases lining up with TRBD2. The V gene's germline CDR1 is SGHTS and CDR2 YDEGEE. This CDR3 has 14 amino acids. Trimming at V came to 1 base and at J to 7 bases, leaving 4 bases not matched to a gene. CDR3 sequence reads: CASSLSGGRNEQFF. The CDR3 DNA is TGTGCCAGCAGCTTGTCGGGGGGGAGGAATGAGCAGTTCTTC.

This sequence joins TRBV4-3 and TRBJ2-7, with 7 bases lining up with TRBD1. V trimming: 2 bases; J trimming: 4 bases; junction bases outside the gene matches: 8. Germline loops: CDR1 LGHNA, CDR2 YSLEER. This CDR3 has 15 amino acids. The CDR3 loop is CASSQQGQVLYEQYF. The DNA of the CDR3 is TGCGCCAGCAGCCAACAAGGACAGGTTCTATACGAGCAGTACTTC.

This rearrangement joins TRBV7-3 to TRBJ1-3; TRBD1 matches 7 bases. CDR1 SGHTA and CDR2 FQGTGA come from the germline V gene. The CDR3 extends over 15 amino acids. Losses at the gene ends were 9 bases for V and 2 bases for J; bases not matched to a gene: 10. Here the CDR3 reads CASSLQGTTGNTIYF. As DNA, the CDR3 is TGTGCCAGTAGTTTACAGGGGACGACTGGAAACACCATATATTTT. The full variable domain, completed using reference TRBV7-3 and TRBJ1-3, is GAGVSQTPSNKVTEKGKYVELRCDPISGHTALYWYRQSLGQGPEFLIYFQGTGAADDSGLPNDRFFAVRPEGSVSTLKIQRTERGDSAVYLCASSLQGTTGNTIYFGEGSWLTVV.

The V gene is TRBV11-2, the J gene TRBJ2-3; TRBD2 aligns across 8 bases. Germline trimming cut 1 base from V and 5 bases from J; bases unmatched to any gene: 8. The length of the CDR3 is 16 residues. The germline CDR1 and CDR2 sequences are SGHAT and FQNNGV. CDR3 region: CASSLVSGGAGDTQYF. The CDR3 coding sequence is TGTGCCAGCAGCTTAGTTTCCGGGGGGGCCGGAGATACGCAGTATTTT.